The 3 T cell receptor beta chains below come from one sample, sequenced in a study of blood T cell repertoires in COVID-19. Clones were sequenced by immunoSEQ multiplex PCR, and TCRdb holds only the in-frame ones, with some missing. The sample lists fewer than 20,000 clones; 85% were seen once. What was sequenced was peripheral blood. All receptors derive from a human donor with active COVID-19. The donor label of this sample is uncertain.

This sequence joins TRBV19 and TRBJ2-1; D is perhaps TRBD2 (6 bases). Germline V gene data show CDR1 as LNHDA and CDR2 as SQIVND (reference sequence). This CDR3 is 15 amino acids long. With 1 base removed from V and 1 base from J, the gap between germline ends came to 8 bases. The CDR3 is CASSIAGGSYNEQFF. CDR3 DNA sequence: TGTGCCAGTAGTATAGCCGGGGGATCCTACAATGAGCAGTTCTTC.

The rearrangement links TRBV11-3 to TRBJ2-3; 10 bases match TRBD2. The germline gives CDR1 SGHNT, CDR2 YENEEA. The ends lost 3 bases at V and 5 bases at J; junction bases unmatched: 5. The CDR3 runs 15 residues. The CDR3 reads CASSLVAGGGDTQYF. The CDR3, as DNA: TGTGCCAGCAGCTTGGTAGCGGGAGGTGGAGATACGCAGTATTTT.

The chain is built from TRBV6-5 and TRBJ1-3; 9 bases are a match to TRBD1. The CDR3 consists of 15 residues. Trimming took 4 bases from V and 4 from J; bases not matched to a gene: 5. In germline, CDR1 is MNHEY, CDR2 SVGAGI. This CDR3 reads CASSSPGTGGNTIYF. DNA for the CDR3: TGTGCCAGCAGTTCCCCCGGGACAGGGGGAAACACCATATATTTT.